Each of the 16 T cell receptor beta chains below was sequenced from the same sample in a study of T cells in localized non-small cell lung cancer. Using immunoSEQ multiplex PCR, the repertoire was profiled, and TCRdb retains in-frame clones only, with some absent. This repertoire shows approximately 47,000 clones, about 88% found once; its top ten account for 2.5%. This sample comprised PBMCs, obtained before any cancer treatment. These receptors were obtained from a man aged 40-75 years with stage II lung adenocarcinoma.

The chain recombines TRBV5-5 with TRBJ2-1, with 8 bases lining up with TRBD2. V was clipped by 3 bases and J by 12 bases; unmatched bases: 8. The germline CDR1 and CDR2 sequences are SGHKS and YYEKEE (reference sequence). This CDR3 region has 13 residues. CDR3 sequence (DNA): TGTGCCAGCAGCTCGGAAGTAGCGGGGTCGCAGTTCTTC. Translation: CASSSEVAGSQFF.

A single count supports this clone. The chain joins TRBV6-5 to TRBJ1-6, with 7 bases fitting TRBD1. With V trimmed by 4 bases and J by 10 bases, 7 bases remained unmatched. CDR3 length: 14 residues. In germline, CDR1 is MNHEY, CDR2 SVGAGI. The CDR3 DNA follows: TGTGCCAGCAGTTCCGGGACAGAGTCCTCACCCCTCCACTTT. This translates into CASSSGTESSPLHF.

This chain uses TRBV27 with TRBJ2-7; 7 bases align to TRBD1. This CDR3 has 14 residues. The germline V gene encodes CDR1 MNHEY and CDR2 SMNVEV (reference sequence). Germline trimming cut 6 bases from V and 3 bases from J; bases unmatched to any gene: 8. The CDR3 loop reads CASRRQGTNYEQYF. CDR3 sequence (DNA): TGTGCCAGCAGACGACAGGGAACAAACTACGAGCAGTACTTC.

Notes on this clone: Other nucleotide sequences in the sample specify the same CDR3. The chain couples TRBV6-1 to TRBJ1-1; TRBD1 matches at 7 bases. The CDR3 is made up of 14 amino acids. Germline V gene data show CDR1 as MNHNS and CDR2 as SASEGT. With 6 bases clipped from V and 0 bases from J, the junction kept 4 bases outside the gene matches. The CDR3 coding sequence is TGTGCCAGCAGACCGGACAGGCTGAACACTGAAGCTTTCTTT. This translates into CASRPDRLNTEAFF.

The CDR3 protein is CASSQGDNYGYTF. As DNA, the CDR3 is TGCGCCAGCAGTCAGGGGGATAACTATGGCTACACCTTC. J is TRBJ1-2 and V is TRBV5-1; 7 nucleotides agree with TRBD1. The germline V gene has CDR1 SGHRS and CDR2 YFSETQ. CDR3 size: 13 residues. V shed 5 bases, J shed 1 base, and the junction held 2 bases outside the gene matches.

The chain uses TRBV15 and TRBJ2-7, with D possibly being TRBD2 (6 bases). The V end was cut by 1 base, the J end by 5 bases, with 15 bases between. Germline V gene sequence: CDR1 LNHNV, CDR2 YYDKDF (reference sequence). CDR3 length equals 15 residues. DNA of the CDR3: TGTGCCACCAGCAGAGGGGGGGTTTTCCATCACGAGCAGTACTTC. Protein: CATSRGGVFHHEQYF. Full variable domain (remainder filled in from reference TRBV15 and TRBJ2-7): DAMVIQNPRYQVTQFGKPVTLSCSQTLNHNVMYWYQQKSSQAPKLLFHYYDKDFNNEADTPDNFQSRRPNTSFCFLDIRSPGLGDTAMYLCATSRGGVFHHEQYFGPGTRLTVT.

The gene calls are TRBV5-1 and TRBJ1-1; TRBD1 might be the D (5 bases). The germline gives CDR1 SGHRS, CDR2 YFSETQ. The V end lost 1 base, the J end lost 2 bases, and 12 bases lay between the germline ends. This CDR3 contains 15 residues. Written as DNA, the CDR3 is TGCGCCAGCAGCTTGTGGGGGGACGGAAACACTGAAGCTTTCTTT. Protein: CASSLWGDGNTEAFF. Looking up the rest from reference TRBV5-1 and TRBJ1-1 gives the full variable domain: KAGVTQTPRYLIKTRGQQVTLSCSPISGHRSVSWYQQTPGQGLQFLFEYFSETQRNKGNFPGRFSGRQFSNSRSEMNVSTLELGDSALYLCASSLWGDGNTEAFFGQGTRLTVV.

This clone was observed a few times. J is TRBJ1-1 and V is TRBV15; no definite D call. CDR3 size: 13 residues. Germline V gives CDR1 LNHNV, CDR2 YYDKDF (reference sequence). Trimming took off 8 bases at V and 1 base at J, with 11 bases between the two ends. CDR3 DNA sequence: TGTGCCACCCGCCTGGGGAGGAACACTGAAGCTTTCTTT. Protein product: CATRLGRNTEAFF.

This clone was seen just once. The V gene is TRBV29-1, the J gene TRBJ1-2; D may be TRBD1 (5 bases). The V gene's germline CDR1 is SQVTM and CDR2 ANQGSEA. Trimming stripped 5 bases from V and 6 bases from J, with 22 bases between. The CDR3 covers 15 residues. The CDR3 sequence: CSVKGPGPIEDGYTF. Here the CDR3 DNA reads TGCAGCGTTAAGGGTCCAGGGCCTATCGAGGATGGCTACACCTTC.

The CDR3 spells CASSEVFEGGDGYTF. The CDR3 DNA reads as TGTGCCAGCAGTGAAGTATTTGAAGGGGGTGATGGCTACACCTTC. J is TRBJ1-2 and V is TRBV6-1; D is possibly TRBD1 (6 bases). Germline V lookup: CDR1 MNHNS, CDR2 SASEGT. The CDR3 has 15 residues. V lost 1 base, J lost 6 bases, and 15 bases lay in between.

The chain has TRBV5-1 and TRBJ2-5; TRBD1 matches 8 bases. Germline-derived CDR1 and CDR2 are SGHRS and YFSETQ. The CDR3 consists of 17 residues. V lost 0 bases to trimming and J lost 5 bases; unmatched junction nucleotides: 12. The CDR3 bases are TGCGCCAGCAGCTTGGCTTTAGTCGGACAGGGTCGGGAGACCCAGTACTTC. Translated, it gives CASSLALVGQGRETQYF.

This clone was recorded only once. The chain has TRBV9 and TRBJ2-1; a possible D gene is TRBD1 (6 bases). There are 17 residues in the CDR3. Per the germline V gene, CDR1 is SGDLS and CDR2 is YYNGEE. Trimming pared 0 bases from V and 0 bases from J, leaving 13 bases between. The CDR3 sequence: CASSVASGTHSYNEQFF. The CDR3 coding sequence is TGTGCCAGCAGCGTAGCGTCCGGGACACACTCCTACAATGAGCAGTTCTTC.

This clone was recorded only once. This chain uses TRBV11-3 with TRBJ2-3; 8 bases fit TRBD2. The CDR3 has 15 amino acids. Germline CDR1 SGHNT, CDR2 YENEEA. The trim removed 5 bases at V and 5 bases at J, leaving 9 bases unmatched. For the CDR3, the DNA is TGTGCCAGCAGCGCCGCGGGGGGTTATTTAGATACGCAGTATTTT. It codes for CASSAAGGYLDTQYF.

V is TRBV11-3 and J is TRBJ2-3; no definite D call. This CDR3 spans 12 amino acids. Germline CDR1 is SGHNT and CDR2 is YENEEA. The V gene lost 1 base and the J gene lost 4 bases, with 3 bases spanning the gap. This CDR3 reads CASSLGSDTQYF. CDR3 in DNA: TGTGCCAGCAGCTTAGGTTCAGATACGCAGTATTTT. Looking up the rest from reference TRBV11-3 and TRBJ2-3 gives the full variable domain: EAGVVQSPRYKIIEKKQPVAFWCNPISGHNTLYWYLQNLGQGPELLIRYENEEAVDDSQLPKDRFSAERLKGVDSTLKIQPAELGDSAVYLCASSLGSDTQYFGPGTRLTVL.

The CDR3 loop reads CASSYDRGRQYF. Written as DNA, the CDR3 is TGTGCCAGCAGTTACGACCGGGGGCGACAGTATTTT. The V call is TRBV6-6, the J call TRBJ2-3; D is possibly TRBD1 or TRBD2 (6 bases each). V was shortened by 2 bases and J by 12 bases, with 12 bases between the two germline ends. CDR1 MNHNY and CDR2 SVGAGI come from the germline V gene (reference sequence). The length of the CDR3 is 12 residues.

The chain links TRBV7-8 to TRBJ2-2; no definite D call. V was trimmed by 5 bases and J by 4 bases, leaving 14 bases between them. CDR1 is SGHVS, CDR2 FQNEAQ, per germline. This CDR3 spans 15 amino acids. CDR3 residues: CASSPVSASTGELFF. The CDR3 DNA follows: TGTGCCAGCAGCCCGGTCAGCGCGAGCACCGGGGAGCTGTTTTTT.